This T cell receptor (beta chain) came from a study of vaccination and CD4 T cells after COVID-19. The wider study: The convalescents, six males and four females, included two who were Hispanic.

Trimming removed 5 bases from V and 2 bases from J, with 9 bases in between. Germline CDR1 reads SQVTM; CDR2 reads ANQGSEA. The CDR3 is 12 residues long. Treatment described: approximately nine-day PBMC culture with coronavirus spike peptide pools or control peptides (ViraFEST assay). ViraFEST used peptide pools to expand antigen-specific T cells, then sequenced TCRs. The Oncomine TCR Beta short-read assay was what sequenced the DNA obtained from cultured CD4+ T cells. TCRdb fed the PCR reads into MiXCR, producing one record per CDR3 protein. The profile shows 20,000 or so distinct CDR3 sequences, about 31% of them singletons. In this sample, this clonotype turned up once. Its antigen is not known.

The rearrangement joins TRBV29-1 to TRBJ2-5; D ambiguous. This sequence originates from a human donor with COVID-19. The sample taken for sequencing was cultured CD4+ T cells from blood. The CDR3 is CSVRLGQETQYF. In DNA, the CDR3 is TGCAGCGTTCGCCTAGGACAAGAGACCCAGTACTTC.